What follows is one T cell receptor beta chain and its context. A second PCR of 7 to 11 cycles used a sample-barcoded 5' primer and a J-beta primer mix. MiXCR was run by TCRdb on the 5' RACE reads, yielding one entry per CDR3 protein. This table holds about 510,000 distinct CDR3 sequences, roughly a quarter found once. The source of the sample is a study of blood T cells in healthy people across ages. The sample was also reused in another study, on T cells of mothers and their children. That work states: Input to cDNA synthesis comprised all extracted RNA, at a ratio of approximately 1.4 ug per 15 ul.

This clonotype originated in a boy aged 2 to 10 in good health. Sequenced input: blood.

The CDR3 sequence is CASSLSSRTEAFF. CDR3 coding DNA: TGCGCCAGCAGCTTGTCGTCACGCACTGAAGCTTTCTTT. The chain has TRBV5-1 and TRBJ1-1; D not certain. The CDR3 covers 13 residues. Trimming removed 1 base from V and 4 bases from J, with 8 bases in between. Looked up from germline, CDR1 is SGHRS and CDR2 is YFSETQ. Full variable domain (rest looked up from reference TRBV5-1 and TRBJ1-1): KAGVTQTPRYLIKTRGQQVTLSCSPISGHRSVSWYQQTPGQGLQFLFEYFSETQRNKGNFPGRFSGRQFSNSRSEMNVSTLELGDSALYLCASSLSSRTEAFFGQGTRLTVV.